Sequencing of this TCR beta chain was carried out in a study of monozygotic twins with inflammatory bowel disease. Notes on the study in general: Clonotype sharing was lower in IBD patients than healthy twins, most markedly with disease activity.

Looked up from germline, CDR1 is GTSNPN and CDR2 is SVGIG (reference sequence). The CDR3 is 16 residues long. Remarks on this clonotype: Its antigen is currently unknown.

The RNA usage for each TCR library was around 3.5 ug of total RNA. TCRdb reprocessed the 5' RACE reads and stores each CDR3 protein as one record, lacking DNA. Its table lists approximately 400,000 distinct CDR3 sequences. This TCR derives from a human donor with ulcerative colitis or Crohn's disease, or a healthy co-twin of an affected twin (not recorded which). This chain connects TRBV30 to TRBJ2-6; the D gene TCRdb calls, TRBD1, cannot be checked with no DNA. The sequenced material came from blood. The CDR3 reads CAWSATGNSGANVLTF.